A single sample is the source of the 14 T cell receptor beta chains below, sequenced in a study of cytomegalovirus exposure and HLA in healthy donors. Measured with immunoSEQ multiplex PCR; TCRdb has only the in-frame clones, and not every one. The sample yields 65,000 to 75,000 clones, 94% seen once. The sequenced material came from PBMCs. The source is a man between 18 and 35 years old in good health and CMV-seropositive.

V and J are TRBV10-3 and TRBJ2-1; TRBD2 matches 14 bases. Trimming took 6 bases from V and 6 from J; bases not matched to a gene: 10. The CDR3 loop spans 17 amino acids. The germline V gene encodes CDR1 ENHRY and CDR2 SYGVKD. The CDR3 reads CAIRGLAGVNSGNEQFF. Written as DNA, the CDR3 is TGTGCCATCAGGGGACTAGCGGGAGTAAATAGCGGCAATGAGCAGTTCTTC.

The rearrangement links TRBV14 to TRBJ2-1, with D unresolved. Germline values: CDR1 SGHDN, CDR2 FVKESK. V shed 3 bases and J shed 1 base, with 16 bases lying between them. The CDR3 runs to 17 residues. The CDR3 loop is CASSQRKAIGSYNEQFF. DNA of the CDR3: TGTGCCAGCAGCCAGAGGAAAGCCATAGGATCCTACAATGAGCAGTTCTTC.

The rearrangement joins TRBV7-9 to TRBJ1-5, with 8 bases fitting TRBD1. J was trimmed by 1 base and V by 5 bases; bases with no gene match: 7. The CDR3 extends over 16 amino acids. Germline V lookup: CDR1 SEHNR, CDR2 FQNEAQ (reference sequence). As DNA, the CDR3 is TGTGCCAGCAGCCGTCCACAGGGGGTAAGCAATCAGCCCCAGCATTTT. Protein: CASSRPQGVSNQPQHF.

The CDR3 sequence: CASSPEGVGANQPQHF. The CDR3 DNA reads as TGTGCCAGTAGTCCTGAGGGGGTTGGGGCCAATCAGCCCCAGCATTTT. The chain uses TRBV19 and TRBJ1-5, with D possibly matching TRBD1 (6 bases). The CDR3 runs to 16 residues. Trimming cost V 5 bases and J 3 bases, with 17 bases left between them. Germline V lookup: CDR1 LNHDA, CDR2 SQIVND (reference sequence).

The chain carries TRBV19 and TRBJ2-7; D remains ambiguous. The germline V and J ends were trimmed by 4 bases and 4 bases, with 5 bases remaining between them. This CDR3 contains 11 residues. CDR1 is LNHDA and CDR2 is SQIVND in the germline V gene (reference sequence). This CDR3 reads CASSTPYEQYF. The CDR3 coding sequence is TGTGCCAGTAGTACCCCATACGAGCAGTACTTC.

The chain combines TRBV7-9 with TRBJ2-7; 7 positions match TRBD1. The junction had 3 bases not matched to a gene; V was cut back by 5 bases and J by 2 bases. The CDR3 spans 13 residues. Germline V gene sequence: CDR1 SEHNR, CDR2 FQNEAQ (reference sequence). CDR3 DNA sequence: TGTGCCAGCAGCGCCGGGACAGCCTACGAGCAGTACTTC. This codes for CASSAGTAYEQYF.

V is TRBV5-1 and J is TRBJ1-2; 9 bases are shared with TRBD1. The germline CDR1 and CDR2 sequences are SGHRS and YFSETQ. The V segment lost 2 bases and the J segment 8 bases; nucleotides outside the gene matches: 16. The CDR3 consists of 17 residues. The chain's CDR3 is CASSLSGQGLFLYGYTF. Written as DNA, the CDR3 is TGCGCCAGCAGCTTATCGGGACAGGGTCTTTTCTTGTACGGCTACACCTTC.

A single count supports this clone. The chain employs TRBV28 and TRBJ2-7; 7 bases align to TRBD2. The CDR3 contains 16 residues. CDR1 is MDHEN, CDR2 SYDVKM, per germline. The junction had 12 bases not matched to a gene; V was cut back by 7 bases and J by 0 bases. Here the CDR3 DNA reads TGTGCCAGCAACACCCCCGCTAGCGGTCTCTCCTACGAGCAGTACTTC. This translates into CASNTPASGLSYEQYF.

Note on this clone: Sequence at one end of the junction differs from germline and may be a read error. The J gene is TRBJ1-2, the V gene TRBV11-2, with a weak D call TRBD1 (5 bases). This CDR3 region has 14 residues. The germline CDR1 and CDR2 sequences are SGHAT and FQNNGV. For the CDR3, the DNA is TGTGCCAGCAGCCTAGAGGACACCAACTATGGCTACACCTTC. Translation: CASSLEDTNYGYTF.

CDR3 in amino acids: CASSLWRGSNQPQHF. The CDR3 DNA follows: TGTGCCAGCAGCTTATGGAGGGGAAGCAATCAGCCCCAGCATTTT. The chain uses TRBV7-2 and TRBJ1-5, with D possibly being TRBD1 (5 bases). Germline V gene data show CDR1 as SGHTA and CDR2 as FQGNSA. The CDR3 runs 15 residues. Trimming removed 2 bases at V and 1 base at J, with 9 bases between.

On this clone itself: The same CDR3 is also encoded by other DNA sequences in this sample. The chain couples TRBV4-1 to TRBJ1-1, with D uncertain. V was trimmed by 1 base and J by 2 bases, leaving 8 bases between them. CDR1 and CDR2 (germline): MGHRA, YSYEKL. The length of the CDR3 is 14 residues. Here the CDR3 DNA reads TGCGCCAGCAGCCAAGGCGGAGGAAACACTGAAGCTTTCTTT. This translates into CASSQGGGNTEAFF.

The gene calls are TRBV2 and TRBJ2-5, with D possibly being TRBD2 (5 bases). The ends were cut back, 4 bases at V and 4 bases at J, with 10 bases in the middle. The CDR3 loop spans 13 amino acids. Germline CDR1 SNHLY, CDR2 FYNNEI. CDR3 sequence: CASSASFSETQYF. CDR3 DNA: TGTGCCAGCAGTGCTAGCTTCTCAGAGACCCAGTACTTC.

The V and J genes are TRBV6-1 and TRBJ1-5; no firm D call. CDR3 length: 13 residues. Looked up from germline, CDR1 is MNHNS and CDR2 is SASEGT. Trimming stripped 1 base from V and 7 bases from J, with 8 bases between. CDR3 DNA: TGTGCCAGCAGTGAAGGCCCGAGCCAGCCCCAGCATTTT. It encodes CASSEGPSQPQHF.

The V call is TRBV4-1, the J call TRBJ2-3; 14 positions agree with TRBD2. The germline CDR1 and CDR2 sequences are MGHRA and YSYEKL. The CDR3 runs to 17 residues. Trimming cost V 4 bases and J 4 bases; bases outside gene matches: 7. The CDR3 DNA reads as TGCGCCAGCAGCCCCCGGGGACTAGCGGGAGTATCAGATACGCAGTATTTT. It specifies CASSPRGLAGVSDTQYF.